The 4 T cell receptor beta chains listed next were all sequenced from one sample in a study of vaccination effects on CD4 cells after COVID-19. TCRdb's table, derived via immunoSEQ multiplex PCR, lists solely in-frame clones and lacks some. The top ten clones hold roughly 3.9% of a sample with tens of thousands of clones, approximately 72% of them seen once. These TCRs' antigens remain unknown. Before sequencing took place, the ViraFEST assay used viral peptide pools to expand antigen-specific CD4+ T cells. Following culture for roughly 10 days, CD4+ T cells were isolated. No vaccinee had earlier SARS-CoV-2 infection, and nucleocapsid antibodies were negative. The material sequenced was CD4+ T cells from PBMCs cultured with HCoV-OC43 spike peptides, taken before COVID-19 vaccination. The subset was: HCoV-OC43 spike overlapping peptide pool stimulation. Source of these receptors: a human donor who received a COVID-19 vaccine.

The rearrangement joins TRBV18 to TRBJ2-2; D not resolved. The CDR3 contains 14 residues. Trimming pared 3 bases from V and 4 bases from J, leaving 9 bases between. The germline gives CDR1 KGHSH, CDR2 LQKENI. The CDR3 loop is CASSPAGVTGELFF. The CDR3 coding sequence is TGTGCCAGCTCACCGGCCGGAGTCACCGGGGAGCTGTTTTTT.

V and J are TRBV5-1 and TRBJ2-3; 8 bases align to TRBD1. This CDR3 contains 15 residues. CDR1 and CDR2 (germline): SGHRS, YFSETQ. Trimming removed 3 bases from V and 3 bases from J; junction bases left unmatched: 6. The CDR3 is CASSSGGDRTDTQYF. The CDR3 DNA sequence: TGCGCCAGCAGCTCAGGGGGCGACAGGACAGATACGCAGTATTTT.

This chain connects TRBV18 to TRBJ1-3; D perhaps matches TRBD1 (5 bases). Trimming pared 3 bases from V and 2 bases from J, leaving 8 bases between. Germline V gene data show CDR1 as KGHSH and CDR2 as LQKENI. The CDR3 spans 14 residues. The CDR3 DNA sequence: TGTGCCAGCTCACCTGGGGCAGCTGGAAACACCATATATTTT. Translation: CASSPGAAGNTIYF.

This chain uses TRBV5-1 with TRBJ1-2, with D maybe TRBD1 (5 bases). The germline CDR1 and CDR2 sequences are SGHRS and YFSETQ. Trimming pared 4 bases from V and 6 bases from J, leaving 19 bases between. This CDR3 has 15 residues. The CDR3 here is CASSVVVRGDDGYTF. Here the CDR3 DNA reads TGCGCCAGCAGCGTTGTTGTGAGAGGGGATGATGGCTACACCTTC.